This T cell receptor (beta chain) emerged from a study of CD8 T cells in Susac syndrome. Random hexamers were used to reverse transcribe about 0.45 to 1 ug of RNA. TCRdb analysed the immunoSEQ multiplex PCR reads with MiXCR anew, one entry per CDR3 protein. The data show about 120,000 distinct CDR3 sequences, with around 95% seen just once and about 0.098% held by the top ten. The length of the CDR3 is 14 residues. Unmatched junction bases numbered 2, after V lost 3 bases and J lost 4 bases. Germline lookup yields CDR1 KGHDR and CDR2 SFDVKD. TEMRA cells were FACS-enriched, unlike CD8+ and CD4+ T cells, which were negatively isolated.

This chain uses TRBV24-1 with TRBJ2-3, with 8 bases matching TRBD1. Material for sequencing was CD4+ T cells from PBMCs. This clonotype was sampled from a human donor in good health. CDR3 sequence: CATSDPQGADTQYF. CDR3 coding DNA: TGTGCCACCAGTGATCCACAGGGGGCAGATACGCAGTATTTT.